Each of the 3 T cell receptor beta chains below was sequenced from the same sample in a study of CXCR3-negative and CXCR3-positive naive CD8 T cells. It was by 5' RACE with UMI labels that the TRB cDNA libraries were prepared. TCRdb re-analyzed the 5' RACE reads; it lists each CDR3 protein once, without DNA. Its clone listing holds tens of thousands of distinct CDR3 sequences. Input material: memory CD8+ T cells from blood. Receptors originate from a human donor in good health. Some clones in this sample may be carry-over from other donors' samples.

The V and J genes are TRBV6-1 and TRBJ1-1; TCRdb gives TRBD1 as the D gene, but with no DNA this cannot be confirmed. The CDR3 has 15 residues. Germline lookup yields CDR1 MNHNS and CDR2 SASEGT. CDR3 loop: CASKHSPDRADEAFF.

The V and J genes are TRBV7-2 and TRBJ2-1; TCRdb names TRBD1, which stays unverified in the absence of DNA. The germline V gene has CDR1 SGHTA and CDR2 FQGNSA. CDR3 length: 16 amino acids. This chain's CDR3 is CASSFFSRGHYNEQFF.

The chain joins TRBV6-5 to TRBJ2-5; TCRdb names TRBD2, which stays unverified in the absence of DNA. Looked up from germline, CDR1 is MNHEY and CDR2 is SVGAGI. This CDR3 comprises 15 residues. This chain's CDR3 is CASRTGTSLEETQYF.